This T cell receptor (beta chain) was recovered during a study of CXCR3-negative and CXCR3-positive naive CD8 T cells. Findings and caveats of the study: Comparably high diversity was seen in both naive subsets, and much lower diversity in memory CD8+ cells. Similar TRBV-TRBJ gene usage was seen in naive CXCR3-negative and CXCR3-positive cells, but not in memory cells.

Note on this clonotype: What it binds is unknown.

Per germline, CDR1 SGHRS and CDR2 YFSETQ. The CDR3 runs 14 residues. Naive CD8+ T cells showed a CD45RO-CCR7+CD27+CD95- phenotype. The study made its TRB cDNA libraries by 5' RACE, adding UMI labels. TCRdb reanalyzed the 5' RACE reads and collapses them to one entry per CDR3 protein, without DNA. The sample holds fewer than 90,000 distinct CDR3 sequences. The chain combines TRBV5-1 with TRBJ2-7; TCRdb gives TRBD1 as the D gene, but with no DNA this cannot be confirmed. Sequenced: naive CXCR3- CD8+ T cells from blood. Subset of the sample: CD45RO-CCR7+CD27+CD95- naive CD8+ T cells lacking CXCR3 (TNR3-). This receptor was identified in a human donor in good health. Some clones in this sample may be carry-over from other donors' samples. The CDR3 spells CASSQGTGEYEQYF.